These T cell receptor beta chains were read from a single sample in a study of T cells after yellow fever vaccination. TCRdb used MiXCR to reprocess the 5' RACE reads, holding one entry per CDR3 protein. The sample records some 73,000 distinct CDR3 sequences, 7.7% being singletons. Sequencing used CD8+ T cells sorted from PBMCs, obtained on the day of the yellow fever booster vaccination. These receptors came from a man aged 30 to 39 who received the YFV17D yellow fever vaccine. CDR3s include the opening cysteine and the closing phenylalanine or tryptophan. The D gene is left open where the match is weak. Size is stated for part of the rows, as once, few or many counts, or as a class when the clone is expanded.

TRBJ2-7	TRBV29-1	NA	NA	TGCAGCGTTGTCGGGATTTCCTACGAGCAGTACTTC	CSVVGISYEQYF
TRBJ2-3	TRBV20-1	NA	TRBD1	TGCAGTGCTAGAACAACAGGGGCGGCGGCTGCGAGCACAGATACGCAGTATTTT	CSARTTGAAAASTDTQYF
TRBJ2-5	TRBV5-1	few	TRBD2	TGCGCCAGCAGCCAAGGACTAGCGGGAGTGTATCAAGAGACCCAGTACTTC	CASSQGLAGVYQETQYF
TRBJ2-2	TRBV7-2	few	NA	TGTGCCAGCAGCGGGGCAGGGGCGTGGCACGGGGAGCTGTTTTTT	CASSGAGAWHGELFF
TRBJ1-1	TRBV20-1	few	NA	TGCAGTGCTAGGACACCCCGGACCACTGAAGCTTTCTTT	CSARTPRTTEAFF
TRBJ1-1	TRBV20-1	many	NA	TGCAGTGCTAGAGCGCGGGGGGTCTCCAAGTGGACTGAAGCTTTCTTT	CSARARGVSKWTEAFF
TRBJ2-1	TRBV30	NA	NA	TGTGCCTGGAGTGTAGGTTATAAGGGGACGGAGTACAATGAGCAGTTCTTC	CAWSVGYKGTEYNEQFF
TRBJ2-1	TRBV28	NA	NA	TGTGCCAGCAGTTTTTTCAGGGGTGGTAATGAGCAGTTCTTC	CASSFFRGGNEQFF
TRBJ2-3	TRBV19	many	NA	TGTGCCAGTAGTACCCGTGGGAGCACAGATACGCAGTATTTT	CASSTRGSTDTQYF
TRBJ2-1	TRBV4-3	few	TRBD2	TGCGCCAGCAGCCACTTAACTAGCGGGACCTACAATGAGCAGTTCTTC	CASSHLTSGTYNEQFF
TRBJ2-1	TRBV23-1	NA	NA	TGCGCCAGACCAAGCGGAAGGGGGGCCTACAATGAGCAGTTCTTC	CARPSGRGAYNEQFF
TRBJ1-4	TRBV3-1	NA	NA	TGTGCCAGCAGCCAAGATCTTATAGGTCAGGCTAATGAAAAACTGTTTTTT	CASSQDLIGQANEKLFF
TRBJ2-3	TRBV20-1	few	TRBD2	TGCAGTGCTAGAAGCGGGAGTGGGCCTAGCACAGATACGCAGTATTTT	CSARSGSGPSTDTQYF
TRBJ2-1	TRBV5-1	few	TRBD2	TGCGCCAGCAGCAGTAGCGGGAGTGGCTACAATGAGCAGTTCTTC	CASSSSGSGYNEQFF
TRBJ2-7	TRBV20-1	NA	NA	TGCAGTGCTACTGTACACTACGAGCAGTACTTC	CSATVHYEQYF
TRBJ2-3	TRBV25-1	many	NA	TGTGCCAGCAGTGGACCGGGACCCGCGACAGATACGCAGTATTTT	CASSGPGPATDTQYF
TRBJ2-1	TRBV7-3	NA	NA	TGTGCCAGCAGCCCTCACGGGGCGGGGAATGAGCAGTTCTTC	CASSPHGAGNEQFF
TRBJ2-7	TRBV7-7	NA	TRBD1	TGTGCCAGCAGCCCCGGACAGGGGGGCTTTTACGAGCAGTACTTC	CASSPGQGGFYEQYF
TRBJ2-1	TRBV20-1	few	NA	TGCAGTGCTAGAGATGCAACCCCAGGCTACAATGAGCAGTTCTTC	CSARDATPGYNEQFF
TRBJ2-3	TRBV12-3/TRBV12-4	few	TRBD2	TGTGCCGGGTGTGGGACTAGCGGGAGACATACGCAGTATTTT	CAGCGTSGRHTQYF
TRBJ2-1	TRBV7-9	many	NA	TGTGCCAGCAGCCTGGAAGGGCGGGGAAATGAGCAGTTCTTC	CASSLEGRGNEQFF
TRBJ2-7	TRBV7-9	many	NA	TGTGCCAGCAGCTTAGGCCGCTACGAGCAGTACTTC	CASSLGRYEQYF
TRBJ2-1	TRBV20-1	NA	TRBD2	TGCAGTGCTCGTGGGACTAGCGGGACCACCTACAATGAGCAGTTCTTC	CSARGTSGTTYNEQFF
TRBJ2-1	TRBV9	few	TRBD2	TGTGCCAGCAGCGTAGCGCCCGAGGAGCGGGAGAGGAATGAGCAGTTCTTC	CASSVAPEERERNEQFF
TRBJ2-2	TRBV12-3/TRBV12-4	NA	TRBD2	TGTGCCAGCAGTTTTTTCTCGGGAGGAAGGATCGGGGAGCTGTTTTTT	CASSFFSGGRIGELFF
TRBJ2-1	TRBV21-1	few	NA	TGTGCCAGCAGCAAATTCCTCTTGAGCTCCTACAATGAGCAGTTCTTC	CASSKFLLSSYNEQFF
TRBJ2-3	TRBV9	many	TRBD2	TGTGCCAGCAGCGTAGAAGGGACTAGCGGGAGGGCGACAGATACGCAGTATTTT	CASSVEGTSGRATDTQYF
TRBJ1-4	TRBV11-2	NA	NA	TGTGCCAGCAGCTTAGAAGACGGTGGAGGATCAACTAATGAAAAACTGTTTTTT	CASSLEDGGGSTNEKLFF
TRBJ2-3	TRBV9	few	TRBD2	TGTGCCAGCAGCGAAGGACTAGCGGCAGATACGCAGTATTTT	CASSEGLAADTQYF
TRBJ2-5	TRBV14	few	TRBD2	TGTGCCAGCAGCCAAGATCCCCTAGCGGCCCAGGAGACCCAGTACTTC	CASSQDPLAAQETQYF
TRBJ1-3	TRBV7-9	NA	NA	TGTGCCAGCAGTTTGTGGGATCACTCTGGAAACACCATATATTTT	CASSLWDHSGNTIYF
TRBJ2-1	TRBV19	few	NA	TGTGCCAGTAGTATCCGGGACAATTACAATGAGCAGTTCTTC	CASSIRDNYNEQFF
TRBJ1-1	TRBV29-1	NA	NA	TGCAGCGTGAGGGAGAACACTGAAGCTTTCTTT	CSVRENTEAFF
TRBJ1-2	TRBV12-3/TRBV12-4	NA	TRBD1	TGTGCCAGCAGCCAGGATACGGAAGGACAGGGCTATGGCTACACCTTC	CASSQDTEGQGYGYTF
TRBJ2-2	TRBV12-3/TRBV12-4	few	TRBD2	TGTGCCAGCAGTAGCGGACTAGCGGAGTACACCGGGGAGCTGTTTTTT	CASSSGLAEYTGELFF
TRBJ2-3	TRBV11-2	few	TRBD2	TGTGCCAGCAGCGGACTAGCGTACAGCACAGATACGCAGTATTTT	CASSGLAYSTDTQYF
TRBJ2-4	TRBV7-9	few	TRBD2	TGTGCCAGCAGCATACCAGCGGGAGTGGAGGACATTCAGTACTTC	CASSIPAGVEDIQYF
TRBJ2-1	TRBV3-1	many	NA	TGTGCCAGCAGCCAAGATCCAAGTGGGAATGAGCAGTTCTTC	CASSQDPSGNEQFF
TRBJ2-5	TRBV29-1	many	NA	TGCAGCGTTGAAGATCAACGTCAGGCCGGGACCCAGTACTTC	CSVEDQRQAGTQYF
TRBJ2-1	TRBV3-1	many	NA	TGTGCCAGCAGCCAGGGGGCAGGGGTGCAGTTCTTC	CASSQGAGVQFF
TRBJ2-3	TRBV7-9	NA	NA	TGTGCCAGCAGCTTGGCTCGGGTCTCGGGTACGCAGTATTTT	CASSLARVSGTQYF
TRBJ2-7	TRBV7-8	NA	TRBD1	TGTGCCAGCAGCCAAGGGACAGAGCAATACGAGCAGTACTTC	CASSQGTEQYEQYF
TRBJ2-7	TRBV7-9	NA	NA	TGTGCCAGCAGCTCCCCGGGGTCCTACGAGCAGTACTTC	CASSSPGSYEQYF
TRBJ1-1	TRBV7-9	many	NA	TGTGCCAGCAGCTTAGAGAACACTGAAGCTTTCTTT	CASSLENTEAFF
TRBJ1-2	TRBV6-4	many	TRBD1	TGTGCCAGCAGGGGTACAGGGGCCTATGGCTACACCTTC	CASRGTGAYGYTF
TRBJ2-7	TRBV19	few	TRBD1	TGTGCCAGTAGTGGGCATGGATCGACAGGGGTCTACGAGCAGTACTTC	CASSGHGSTGVYEQYF
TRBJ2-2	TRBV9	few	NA	TGTGCCAGCAGCGTAGTCCCCGGGGAGCTGTTTTTT	CASSVVPGELFF
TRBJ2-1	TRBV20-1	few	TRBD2	TGCAGTGCGTATCCTTGGACTAGCGGGGGCAATGAGCAGTTCTTC	CSAYPWTSGGNEQFF